This TCR beta chain was captured in a study of T cell repertoires in cytomegalovirus infection (dated by TCRdb to about 2019). Notes on the research overall: Donor HLA type was relevant to the analysis, as public TCR beta signatures indicated carriage of CMV infection together with the matching HLA type. Results and caveats for the whole study, not just this receptor: Carriers of CMV infection plus the relevant HLA type were discriminated by the cumulative frequency of public TCR beta family members in the study cohort and in an independent approximately 340-donor cohort. The ex vivo response was dominated by HLA-C-restricted CMV-specific TCR beta clonotypes, which also provided the single most frequent clonotype in two of eight donors.

The run used an Illumina HiSeq 1500. Starting from the raw public reads, TCRdb applied fastp trimming at Q25, assembled clones with MiXCR and retained in-frame beta chains. Duplicate CDR3 protein sequences are folded into a single record with the most common DNA and genes. Across this sample there are about 400,000 distinct CDR3 sequences, with around a sixth seen only once. Around 9.3% of the sample is taken by the ten largest. The germline V gene yields MNHNS for CDR1 and SASEGT for CDR2. Relative to germline, V is 6 bases shorter and J is 1 base shorter, with 12 bases between their ends. The cysteine opens and the phenylalanine closes a CDR3 of 14 amino acids. Here the CDR3 DNA is all that survives: 42 bases in frame from base 1. The table lists this clonotype with many counts. This clone's antigen is unknown. Per-base qualities were not stored, and no clone one base away is much larger.

The sequencing input was PBMCs. The origin of this receptor is a human donor in good health (CMV status not recorded). Some clones in this sample may be carry-over from other donors' samples. This receptor chain uses TRBV6-1 and TRBJ2-5, and perhaps TRBD2 as D gene, on 6 matching bases. The DNA reads as follows: TGTGCCAGCAGGGCTAGCGTACTCCAAGAGACCCAGTACTTC. The resulting protein is CASRASVLQETQYF.